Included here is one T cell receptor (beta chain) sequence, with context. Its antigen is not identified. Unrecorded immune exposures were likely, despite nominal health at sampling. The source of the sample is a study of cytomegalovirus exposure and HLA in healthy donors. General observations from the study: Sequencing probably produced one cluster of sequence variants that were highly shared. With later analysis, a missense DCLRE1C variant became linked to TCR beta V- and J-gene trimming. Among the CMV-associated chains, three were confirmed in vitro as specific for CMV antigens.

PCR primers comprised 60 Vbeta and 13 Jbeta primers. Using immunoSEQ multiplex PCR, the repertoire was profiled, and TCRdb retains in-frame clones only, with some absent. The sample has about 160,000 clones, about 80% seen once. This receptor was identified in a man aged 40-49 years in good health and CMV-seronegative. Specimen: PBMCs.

CDR3 in DNA: TGTGCCAGCAACCAGTTAGCGGGAGTGGGAGATACGCAGTATTTT. As protein: CASNQLAGVGDTQYF. This chain links TRBV28 with TRBJ2-3; 9 positions agree with TRBD2. V lost 7 bases, J lost 5 bases, and 10 bases stayed unmatched. The CDR3 has 15 residues. Germline CDR1 is MDHEN and CDR2 is SYDVKM. Full variable domain (remainder filled in from reference TRBV28 and TRBJ2-3): DVKVTQSSRYLVKRTGEKVFLECVQDMDHENMFWYRQDPGLGLRLIYFSYDVKMKEKGDIPEGYSVSREKKERFSLILESASTNQTSMYLCASNQLAGVGDTQYFGPGTRLTVL.